These 17 T cell receptor beta chains were sequenced from one sample in a study of blood T cell repertoires in COVID-19. Measured with immunoSEQ multiplex PCR; TCRdb has only the in-frame clones, and not every one. This sample has about 200,000 clones; roughly nine tenths occur once, and the top ten carry roughly 21%. The sequencing sample was made of peripheral blood. The receptors come from a man aged 55 to 69 with active or convalescent COVID-19.

With regard to this clone: The same CDR3 arises from other DNA sequences in this sample as well. The rearrangement links TRBV5-1 to TRBJ2-3, with unresolved D. CDR3 length equals 12 residues. The germline V and J ends were trimmed by 4 bases and 5 bases, with 8 bases remaining between them. The germline CDR1 and CDR2 sequences are SGHRS and YFSETQ. This CDR3 is CASSPPGDTQYF. CDR3 nucleotides: TGCGCCAGCAGCCCTCCCGGAGATACGCAGTATTTT.

This chain's CDR3 is CATSVQRTYEQYF. CDR3 nucleotide sequence: TGTGCCACGAGCGTACAAAGGACCTACGAGCAGTACTTC. This sequence joins TRBV2 and TRBJ2-7; D unresolved. V shed 10 bases and J shed 2 bases, with 15 bases lying between them. This CDR3 has 13 amino acids. Per germline, CDR1 SNHLY and CDR2 FYNNEI. Looking up the rest from reference TRBV2 and TRBJ2-7 gives the full variable domain: EPEVTQTPSHQVTQMGQEVILRCVPISNHLYFYWYRQILGQKVEFLVSFYNNEISEKSEIFDDQFSVERPDGSNFTLKIRSTKLEDSAMYFCATSVQRTYEQYFGPGTRLTVT.

The chain has TRBV10-2 and TRBJ1-2; possibly TRBD1 for D (5 bases). V shed 3 bases and J shed 4 bases, with 12 bases lying between them. CDR3 length equals 14 residues. Germline V lookup: CDR1 WSHSY, CDR2 SAAADI. The CDR3 DNA is TGCGCCAGCAGTGATTGGGGGGTCGGCTATGGCTACACCTTC. Residues: CASSDWGVGYGYTF.

J is TRBJ1-5 and V is TRBV10-3; no clear D. CDR3 length: 14 residues. CDR1 ENHRY and CDR2 SYGVKD come from the germline V gene. V gave up 3 bases and J gave up 0 bases, with 6 bases separating them. The DNA for the CDR3 is TGTGCCATCAGTGAAGAGTATAGCAATCAGCCCCAGCATTTT. This translates into CAISEEYSNQPQHF.

The rearrangement joins TRBV11-1 to TRBJ2-1; 8 nucleotides line up with TRBD2. Germline V gives CDR1 SGHAT, CDR2 FQDESV (reference sequence). The CDR3 runs to 16 residues. V gave up 2 bases and J gave up 5 bases; unmatched junction bases: 8. The CDR3 is CASSLNAGGLHNEQFF. The CDR3 nucleotides read TGTGCCAGCAGCTTAAATGCGGGAGGATTGCACAATGAGCAGTTCTTC.

This clone was recorded once. This chain connects TRBV2 to TRBJ1-5; D uncertain. V gave up 8 bases and J gave up 0 bases, with 8 bases separating them. Germline assignment: CDR1 SNHLY and CDR2 FYNNEI. This CDR3 comprises 13 residues. The CDR3 loop reads CASGISSNQPQHF. The CDR3 bases are TGTGCCAGCGGCATCAGTAGCAATCAGCCCCAGCATTTT.

The gene calls are TRBV7-9 and TRBJ2-2; a possible D gene is TRBD1 (6 bases). Germline CDR1 is SEHNR and CDR2 is FQNEAQ (reference sequence). V lost 5 bases and J 2 bases, leaving 12 bases between the germline ends. This CDR3 region has 15 residues. For the CDR3, the DNA is TGTGCCAGCAGCATGACAGGAGTCAACACCGGGGAGCTGTTTTTT. Amino acid sequence: CASSMTGVNTGELFF.

This clone has more than one count but fewer than ten. V and J are TRBV18 and TRBJ1-1, with D perhaps TRBD1 (5 bases). The V gene's germline CDR1 is KGHSH and CDR2 LQKENI. The V and J ends lost 3 bases and 1 base respectively, with 12 bases between them. The CDR3 sequence is 15 residues long. The CDR3 DNA reads as TGTGCCAGCTCACCGCTACAGGACGAGAACACTGAAGCTTTCTTT. The encoded protein is CASSPLQDENTEAFF.

This sequence joins TRBV5-8 and TRBJ1-1, with TRBD1 matching over 8 bases. Trimming removed 7 bases from V and 0 bases from J; junction bases left unmatched: 8. The CDR3 extends over 15 amino acids. CDR1 is SGHTS, CDR2 YDEGEE, per germline. The CDR3: CASPHRDRMNTEAFF. Here the CDR3 DNA reads TGTGCCAGCCCGCATAGGGACAGGATGAACACTGAAGCTTTCTTT.

This chain links TRBV18 with TRBJ2-2, with TRBD1 identical over 7 bases. CDR3 length equals 15 residues. V dropped 3 bases and J dropped 0; count of bases not matched to a gene: 1. The germline V gene has CDR1 KGHSH and CDR2 LQKENI. In DNA form, the CDR3 reads TGTGCCAGCTCACCCGGGACAGCGAACACCGGGGAGCTGTTTTTT. Translation gives CASSPGTANTGELFF.

The rearrangement links TRBV6-5 to TRBJ1-5; no definite D call. CDR3 length: 14 residues. Deletions cut 2 bases from V and 7 bases from J, with 12 bases between. Germline V gene data show CDR1 as MNHEY and CDR2 as SVGAGI. This CDR3 is CASSYGGPSQPQHF. DNA for the CDR3: TGTGCCAGCAGTTACGGAGGGCCCTCCCAGCCCCAGCATTTT.

The chain couples TRBV5-1 to TRBJ1-5, with D maybe TRBD1 (5 bases). V was clipped by 4 bases and J by 3 bases, with 8 bases between them. Per germline, CDR1 SGHRS and CDR2 YFSETQ. This CDR3 contains 13 residues. Written as DNA, the CDR3 is TGCGCCAGCAGCGGGGCACCCAATCAGCCCCAGCATTTT. It translates to CASSGAPNQPQHF.

The chain couples TRBV19 to TRBJ2-3; 11 positions match TRBD2. This CDR3 contains 15 residues. With 6 bases clipped from V and 5 bases from J, the junction kept 7 bases outside the gene matches. CDR1 LNHDA and CDR2 SQIVND come from the germline V gene (reference sequence). This CDR3 is CASRSLAGGLDTQYF. The CDR3 region has the DNA TGTGCCAGTAGGAGTTTAGCGGGGGGGCTAGATACGCAGTATTTT.

CDR3 in DNA: TGTGCCTGGAGTACGGGACAGGTGAGCTATAATTCACCCCTCCACTTT. It specifies CAWSTGQVSYNSPLHF. J is TRBJ1-6 and V is TRBV30; 8 bases fit TRBD1. Germline V gives CDR1 GTSNPN, CDR2 SVGIG (reference sequence). The CDR3 spans 16 residues. With V trimmed by 2 bases and J by 3 bases, 6 bases remained unmatched.

The J gene is TRBJ1-1, the V gene TRBV2, with D possibly being TRBD1 (6 bases). Germline CDR1 and CDR2: SNHLY and FYNNEI. The CDR3 spans 14 residues. Trimming removed 6 bases at V and 1 base at J, with 12 bases between. CDR3 residues: CASRERQENTEAFF. For the CDR3, the DNA is TGTGCCAGCAGGGAAAGACAGGAGAACACTGAAGCTTTCTTT.

The genes are TRBV4-1 and TRBJ2-1; D gene uncertain. From germline, CDR1 is MGHRA and CDR2 YSYEKL. Trimming shortened V by 2 bases and J by 12 bases, and 11 bases separated the two germline ends. The CDR3 runs 12 residues. The chain's CDR3 is CASSQYGLLQFF. Written as DNA, the CDR3 is TGCGCCAGCAGCCAATATGGGCTATTGCAGTTCTTC.

In the case of this clone: The same CDR3 arises from other DNA sequences in this sample as well. This rearrangement joins TRBV6-5 to TRBJ1-5, with a possible D match to TRBD1 (6 bases). V was pared by 6 bases and J by 3 bases, with 9 bases between. The CDR3 sequence is 13 residues long. Germline-derived CDR1 and CDR2 are MNHEY and SVGAGI. CDR3 sequence reads: CASSGQLNQPQHF. As DNA, the CDR3 is TGTGCCAGCAGCGGACAGCTCAATCAGCCCCAGCATTTT.